A selection of T cell receptor beta chains follows, all from one sample in a study of blood T cells in healthy people across ages. MiXCR was run by TCRdb on the 5' RACE reads, yielding one entry per CDR3 protein. Here the sample spans 800,000 or so distinct CDR3 sequences, about half being singletons. The sample taken for sequencing was blood. Source of these receptors: a man older than 75 in good health. Each CDR3 is given with its conserved first and last residue. D genes are given only for firm matches. Only some rows state a clone size, as once, few, many or a class for expanded clones.

few	TRBV5-1	TRBJ2-5	14	NA	CASSLEVAPETQYF	TGCGCCAGCAGCTTGGAGGTGGCTCCAGAGACCCAGTACTTC
few	TRBV20-1	TRBJ2-7	17	TRBD2	CSARSRRLAGGQYEQYF	TGCAGTGCTAGATCCAGGAGACTAGCGGGAGGGCAATACGAGCAGTACTTC
NA	TRBV6-5	TRBJ2-3	14	NA	CACRTDSNTDTQYF	TGTGCCTGCAGAACGGACAGCAACACAGATACGCAGTATTTT
NA	TRBV28	TRBJ1-1	13	NA	CASRDTEVTEAFF	TGTGCCAGCAGGGACACTGAAGTCACTGAAGCTTTCTTT
few	TRBV20-1	TRBJ2-7	15	TRBD2	CSAVTSGRAGYEQYF	TGCAGTGCTGTCACTAGCGGGAGGGCCGGGTACGAGCAGTACTTC
many	TRBV4-2	TRBJ2-1	13	NA	CASSGGLNNEQFF	TGTGCCAGCAGCGGGGGACTTAACAATGAGCAGTTCTTC
NA	TRBV20-1	TRBJ2-2	14	NA	CSAKNQQRPGELFF	TGCAGTGCTAAGAACCAACAACGCCCCGGGGAGCTGTTTTTT
few	TRBV4-3	TRBJ2-5	16	TRBD2	CASSQESSGRQTAQYF	TGCGCCAGCAGCCAGGAATCTAGCGGGAGGCAGACAGCCCAGTACTTC
many	TRBV20-1	TRBJ2-5	14	NA	CSARDRGWKETQYF	TGCAGTGCTAGAGATAGGGGGTGGAAAGAGACCCAGTACTTC
many	TRBV29-1	TRBJ2-5	13	TRBD1	CSVGTGGQETQYF	TGCAGCGTTGGGACAGGGGGCCAAGAGACCCAGTACTTC
NA	TRBV29-1	TRBJ2-7	14	TRBD2	CSAQIAGGPYEQYF	TGCAGCGCTCAGATAGCGGGAGGCCCCTACGAGCAGTACTTC
NA	TRBV9	TRBJ2-1	15	NA	CASSAPGPTYNEQFF	TGTGCCAGCAGCGCCCCGGGTCCCACCTACAATGAGCAGTTCTTC
few	TRBV9	TRBJ2-1	13	NA	CASSVGGGNEQFF	TGTGCCAGCAGCGTAGGAGGGGGCAATGAGCAGTTCTTC
NA	TRBV7-9	TRBJ2-1	14	TRBD2	CATQRAGGLNEQFF	TGTGCCACACAAAGAGCGGGAGGGTTGAATGAGCAGTTCTTC
few	TRBV2	TRBJ2-2	15	TRBD1	CASRPGQGFAGELFF	TGTGCCAGCAGGCCGGGACAGGGGTTCGCCGGGGAGCTGTTTTTT
few	TRBV7-6	TRBJ2-3	13	NA	CASSLSRDDTQYF	TGTGCCAGCAGCTTAAGTCGAGATGATACGCAGTATTTT
few	TRBV11-2	TRBJ2-3	15	TRBD2	CASSLELAGDDTQYF	TGTGCCAGCAGCTTAGAACTAGCGGGAGACGATACGCAGTATTTT
NA	TRBV5-1	TRBJ2-2	13	NA	CASSRTVTGELFF	TGCGCCAGCAGCAGGACAGTGACCGGGGAGCTGTTTTTT
once	TRBV5-1	TRBJ2-1	14	NA	CASSDLDSYNEQFF	TGCGCCAGCAGCGACCTAGATTCATACAATGAGCAGTTCTTC
many	TRBV10-2	TRBJ2-1	10	NA	CASRDEQQFF	TGCGCCAGCAGGGACGAACAACAGTTCTTC
NA	TRBV11-1	TRBJ2-5	16	NA	CASSLRRRGGWETQYF	TGTGCCAGCAGCTTAAGGCGACGCGGCGGGTGGGAGACCCAGTACTTC
NA	TRBV5-1	TRBJ2-3	14	NA	CASSLEGTTDTQYF	TGCGCCAGCAGCTTGGAGGGTACCACAGATACGCAGTATTTT
NA	TRBV24-1	TRBJ1-5	14	NA	CATLPGPQSQPQHF	TGTGCCACGCTGCCGGGGCCACAAAGCCAGCCCCAGCATTTT
NA	TRBV7-9	TRBJ2-7	16	NA	CASSLAVAPSSYEQYF	TGTGCCAGCAGCTTAGCAGTAGCACCGAGCTCCTACGAGCAGTACTTC
few	TRBV15	TRBJ1-4	14	TRBD1	CATSYGTVNEKLFF	TGTGCCACCAGCTACGGGACAGTCAATGAAAAACTGTTTTTT
NA	TRBV21-1	TRBJ2-1	24	NA	CASSKCSPSRPLLGYPAGVNEQFF	TGTGCCAGCAGCAAATGCTCACCCTCCCGGCCCCTTTTGGGGTATCCAGCGGGAGTGAATGAGCAGTTCTTC
NA	TRBV30	TRBJ2-5	13	NA	CAWSTAGPETQYF	TGTGCCTGGAGTACGGCAGGGCCAGAGACCCAGTACTTC
NA	TRBV28	TRBJ2-3	13	TRBD1	CASCGTGTDTQYF	TGTGCCTCTTGCGGGACAGGGACCGATACGCAGTATTTT
few	TRBV15	TRBJ2-7	14	TRBD2	CATSREAGLTEQYF	TGTGCCACCAGCAGAGAAGCGGGACTAACCGAGCAGTACTTC
NA	TRBV28	TRBJ1-2	13	TRBD1	CASSFMDRMGYTF	TGTGCCAGCAGTTTTATGGACAGGATGGGCTACACCTTC
many	TRBV15	TRBJ1-4	14	NA	CATSTRVPNEKLFF	TGTGCCACCAGCACCCGGGTACCTAATGAAAAACTGTTTTTT
few	TRBV20-1	TRBJ2-7	17	TRBD2	CSATGRLAGGTSYEQYF	TGCAGTGCTACCGGGAGGCTAGCGGGAGGGACCTCCTACGAGCAGTACTTC
NA	TRBV4-2	TRBJ2-3	17	TRBD1	CASSQGGGQGATDTQYF	TGTGCCAGCAGCCAAGGGGGGGGACAGGGGGCAACAGATACGCAGTATTTT
NA	TRBV28	TRBJ1-2	12	TRBD1	CASGDRGYGYTF	TGTGCCAGCGGCGACAGGGGCTATGGCTACACCTTC
NA	TRBV11-2	TRBJ2-7	12	NA	CASSSRAHEQYF	TGTGCCAGCAGCAGCCGGGCCCACGAGCAGTACTTC
NA	TRBV20-1	TRBJ1-5	17	TRBD1	CSARGGTGVNSNQPQHF	TGCAGTGCTAGGGGCGGGACAGGGGTGAATAGCAATCAGCCCCAGCATTTT
NA	TRBV5-1	TRBJ2-3	16	NA	CASSISSGTSRDTQYF	TGCGCCAGCAGCATTTCGAGCGGAACTTCTCGGGATACGCAGTATTTT
NA	TRBV7-2	TRBJ2-3	17	TRBD2	CASSLEGRAGVTDTQYF	TGTGCCAGCAGCTTAGAGGGGCGAGCGGGGGTCACAGATACGCAGTATTTT
NA	TRBV15	TRBJ2-7	14	NA	CATSRLGPDYEQYF	TGTGCCACCAGCCGACTAGGGCCAGACTACGAGCAGTACTTC
NA	TRBV5-1	TRBJ2-3	16	NA	CASSSGLDPSTDTQYF	TGCGCCAGCAGCTCGGGTCTAGATCCGAGCACAGATACGCAGTATTTT
NA	TRBV7-6	TRBJ1-5	14	NA	CASSPDLGNQPQHF	TGTGCCAGCAGCCCGGACCTGGGGAATCAGCCCCAGCATTTT
NA	TRBV2	TRBJ2-4	14	NA	CASSEADRENIQYF	TGTGCCAGCAGTGAGGCTGACAGAGAAAACATTCAGTACTTC